This is a list of T cell receptor beta chains from one sample in a study of blood T cell repertoires in COVID-19. TCRdb keeps only in-frame clones here, not all; method: immunoSEQ multiplex PCR. This sample has approximately 89,000 clones, with over 60% found just once. The sequencing input was peripheral blood. These receptors were obtained from a human donor in a cohort sampled during active COVID-19. Both conserved end residues are part of each CDR3. D genes are given only for firm matches. Size tells how often a clone was seen (once, few, many) or the class of an expanded clone, and some rows leave it out.

TRBJ2-7	TRBV5-5	.	.	TGTGCCAGCCTCCTTCTAAACGACGAGCAGTACTTC	CASLLLNDEQYF
TRBJ2-7	TRBV19	.	.	TGTGCCAGTAGTATAGTCACCGGGGAACCTAAACCGTACTTC	CASSIVTGEPKPYF
TRBJ2-5	TRBV6-2/TRBV6-3	.	.	TGTGCCAGCAGTCGCCGACAGGTAGAGGGGCAAGAGACCCAGTACTTC	CASSRRQVEGQETQYF
TRBJ2-1	TRBV5-4	TRBD2	.	TGTGCCAGCAGATCCGGGACTAGCGGCAACAATGAGCAGTTCTTC	CASRSGTSGNNEQFF
TRBJ2-1	TRBV30	TRBD2	few	TGTGCCTGGAGGGGGGGAGGGAATGAGCAGTTCTTC	CAWRGGGNEQFF
TRBJ2-1	TRBV3-1/TRBV3-2	TRBD2	.	TGTGCCAGCAGCCTTACTAGCGGAGCCAACAATGAGCAGTTCTTC	CASSLTSGANNEQFF
TRBJ2-6	TRBV7-8	.	.	TGTGCCAGCAGCTTAGGTCAAGGGGCCAACGTCCTGACTTTC	CASSLGQGANVLTF
TRBJ2-1	TRBV11-3	.	.	TGTGCCAGCAGCTTAGGGGCCGGGAGAGTACACAATGAGCAGTTCTTC	CASSLGAGRVHNEQFF
TRBJ1-5	TRBV2	.	.	TGTGCCAGCCGCCTTTCGGAGAATAGCAATCAGCCCCAGCATTTT	CASRLSENSNQPQHF
TRBJ2-2	TRBV15	TRBD1	many	TGTGCCACCAGCAGACAATCGGGACAGGGTGCCGGGGAGCTGTTTTTT	CATSRQSGQGAGELFF
TRBJ2-1	TRBV19	.	.	TGTGCCAGTAGTATCTCTGGGCCAATAAATGAGCAGTTCTTC	CASSISGPINEQFF
TRBJ1-2	TRBV6-5	TRBD1	.	TGTGCCAGTAAGGGACAGGGGCGCCACTATGGCTACACCTTC	CASKGQGRHYGYTF
TRBJ2-3	TRBV7-6	.	few	TGTGCCAGCAGCTCCTATCCTAGCCGGCGCACAGATACGCAGTATTTT	CASSSYPSRRTDTQYF
TRBJ2-3	TRBV10-3	TRBD2	.	TGTGCCATCAGTACTAGCGGGAGGGCAGGAGATACGCAGTATTTT	CAISTSGRAGDTQYF
TRBJ2-2	TRBV7-3	.	.	TGTGCCAGCAGCTTAAAAGCGGGCCCCTTTCTTGGGGAGCTGTTTTTT	CASSLKAGPFLGELFF
TRBJ2-5	TRBV9	.	.	TGTGCCAGCAGCGTAGGGCATGACCAAGAGACCCAGTACTTC	CASSVGHDQETQYF
TRBJ2-2	TRBV11-2	.	.	TGTGCCAGCAGCCTCCGAGGGATAATGGACGTCGGGGAGCTGTTTTTT	CASSLRGIMDVGELFF
TRBJ1-6	TRBV18	.	.	TGTGCCAGCTCACCTCGGGGGAACAATTCACCCCTCCACTTT	CASSPRGNNSPLHF
TRBJ2-6	TRBV5-4	TRBD1	.	TGTGCCAGCAGCTTGGCCAGGGGGCTCGGGGCCAACGTCCTGACTTTC	CASSLARGLGANVLTF
TRBJ2-7	TRBV30	.	once	TGTGCCTGGGATCGGGACTTTTACGAGCAGTACTTC	CAWDRDFYEQYF
TRBJ2-7	TRBV15	TRBD2	once	TGTGCCACCAGCCCCATCTTGCTAGGACTAGCGGGGCTTTACGAGCAGTACTTC	CATSPILLGLAGLYEQYF
TRBJ2-5	TRBV12-5	TRBD1	.	TGTGCTAGTGGCCAATATCCGGGACAGGGCAGAGAGACCCAGTACTTC	CASGQYPGQGRETQYF
TRBJ2-2	TRBV5-8	TRBD2	.	TGTGCCAGCAGAACGCGGCTAGCGGGAGGGAACACCGGGGAGCTGTTTTTT	CASRTRLAGGNTGELFF
TRBJ2-2	TRBV6-4	TRBD2	.	TGTGCCAGCAGACTAGCGGGAGTTGGCGACGGGGAGCTGTTTTTT	CASRLAGVGDGELFF
TRBJ1-6	TRBV5-1	.	few	TGCGCCAGCAGCTTGGATGGAGGTGCTAATTCACCCCTCCACTTT	CASSLDGGANSPLHF
TRBJ2-5	TRBV9	.	.	TGTGCCAGCAGCGGAGAGCGGGCGGAGACCCAGTACTTC	CASSGERAETQYF
TRBJ2-1	TRBV3-1/TRBV3-2	.	.	TGTGCCAGCAGCCCGTCCCCCTACAATGAGCAGTTCTTC	CASSPSPYNEQFF
TRBJ2-3	TRBV5-4	TRBD2	once	TGTGCCAGCAGCCGTCTTGCCGGGACTATCTATGATACGCAGTATTTT	CASSRLAGTIYDTQYF
TRBJ1-1	TRBV19	TRBD1	once	TGTGCCAGTAGTATAGAAGGACAGGGTGAAGCTTTCTTT	CASSIEGQGEAFF
TRBJ2-7	TRBV30	.	.	TGTGCCTGGAGGGGCCTCCCAGGGAACGAGCAGTACTTC	CAWRGLPGNEQYF
TRBJ2-1	TRBV7-9	.	.	TGTGCCAGCAGCTTAGTGAGGGTCGAGCGGGCCTACAATGAGCAGTTCTTC	CASSLVRVERAYNEQFF
TRBJ2-7	TRBV5-1	TRBD1	.	TGCGCCAGCAGCTTGTACGGGACAGGGGGCTCCGAGCAGTACTTC	CASSLYGTGGSEQYF
TRBJ2-3	TRBV7-6	TRBD2	.	TGTGCCAGCAGCTCACAAAGGCTAGCGGCAGATACGCAGTATTTT	CASSSQRLAADTQYF
TRBJ2-1	TRBV21-1	.	.	TGTGCCAGCAGCAGGCGGGTTGGGCTAGCGGGAGTCTATGAGCAGTTCTTC	CASSRRVGLAGVYEQFF
TRBJ2-1	TRBV7-9	.	.	TGTGCCAGCAGCTTAGGGGCTTCGGAACACAATGAGCAGTTCTTC	CASSLGASEHNEQFF
TRBJ1-3	TRBV7-2	TRBD1	.	TGTGCCAGCAGCTTAGGAGGCTTCGGGACAGCGCATTCTGGAAACACCATATATTTT	CASSLGGFGTAHSGNTIYF
TRBJ2-7	TRBV20-1	.	.	TGCAGTGCTAGTGGCCGAGGGTACGAGCAGTACTTC	CSASGRGYEQYF
TRBJ2-1	TRBV29-1	TRBD2	.	TGCAGCGTTGAAGAGGGTCGGACTAGCGGGAAATTATCCTACAATGAGCAGTTCTTC	CSVEEGRTSGKLSYNEQFF
TRBJ1-2	TRBV28	TRBD1	.	TGTGCCAGCAGTTTTCTGGACAGGGAAGCTAATGGCTACACCTTC	CASSFLDREANGYTF
TRBJ2-5	TRBV7-2	TRBD2	.	TGTGCCAGCAGCCAAAGCGGGAATTCAGAGACCCAGTACTTC	CASSQSGNSETQYF
TRBJ1-4	TRBV19	.	.	TGTGCCAGTAGTATTCGGCAGGGGAATGAAAAACTGTTTTTT	CASSIRQGNEKLFF
TRBJ2-1	TRBV18	.	.	TGTGCCAGCTCACCAGGGCCTAGCGTAAAGTACGGTGAGCAGTTCTTC	CASSPGPSVKYGEQFF
TRBJ2-1	TRBV6-2/TRBV6-3	.	.	TGTGCCAGCAGTCCCCCAGCTAGCGCGTCCTACAATGAGCAGTTCTTC	CASSPPASASYNEQFF
TRBJ2-7	TRBV27	.	.	TGTGCCAGCAGTTCAAACACCTACGAGCAGTACTTC	CASSSNTYEQYF
TRBJ1-4	TRBV28	.	.	TGTGCCAGCAGCCTAAATGAAAAACTGTTTTTT	CASSLNEKLFF
TRBJ1-1	TRBV9	TRBD1	.	TGTGCCAGCAGCAAGGACAGGGTTGCTGAAGCTTTCTTT	CASSKDRVAEAFF
TRBJ1-1	TRBV11-2	TRBD1	.	TGTGCCAGCAGCCCCTTAACTCAGACAGGGAGGACTGAAGCTTTCTTT	CASSPLTQTGRTEAFF
TRBJ1-1	TRBV7-2	.	.	TGTGCCAGCAGCTTTTACGGGGTAGGGAACACTGAAGCTTTCTTT	CASSFYGVGNTEAFF
TRBJ2-1	TRBV27	TRBD2	.	TGTGCCAGCAGTTTAAAAGCGGGAGGACTTGGTGAGCAGTTCTTC	CASSLKAGGLGEQFF
TRBJ2-5	TRBV28	TRBD2	.	TGTGCCAGCAATACAGCGGGAGGGCCAACAGAGACCCAGTACTTC	CASNTAGGPTETQYF
TRBJ2-7	TRBV4-2	TRBD2	.	TGTGCCAGCAGCCAGGGAAGCGGGAGCCTCTCCTACGAGCAGTACTTC	CASSQGSGSLSYEQYF
TRBJ2-7	TRBV7-3	.	.	TGTGCCAGCAGCGTAACCACAACAGGGGAGCAGTACTTC	CASSVTTTGEQYF